The sequence of this T cell receptor (beta chain) was determined in a study of CD8 T cells in Susac syndrome. Blood CD8+ and CD4+ T cells underwent high-throughput TCR beta sequencing. Isolation of CD8+ and CD4+ T cells was performed negatively, whereas enrichment of TEMRA cells was done by FACS. CDR3 length equals 17 residues. J lost 6 bases, V lost 3 bases, and 14 bases had no gene match. Germline V gene lookup returns CDR1 SQVTM and CDR2 ANQGSEA. RNA amounts of about 0.45 to 1 ug underwent reverse transcription with random hexamers. Multiplex immunoSEQ PCR targeted 54 Vbeta and 13 Jbeta TCR beta segments. TCRdb used MiXCR to reprocess the immunoSEQ multiplex PCR reads, holding one entry per CDR3 protein. The sample lists under 25,000 distinct CDR3 sequences, approximately 93% seen once, with approximately 0.25% in the top ten.

Material for sequencing was CD8+ T cells from PBMCs. The gene calls are TRBV29-1 and TRBJ2-2; TRBD1 matches at 9 bases. The source is a human donor in good health. The CDR3 region is CSVEGQGPSPTAGELFF. DNA for the CDR3: TGCAGCGTTGAGGGACAGGGCCCTTCTCCAACCGCCGGGGAGCTGTTTTTT.